This TCR beta chain was captured in a study of identical twins. Points from the study as a whole: Insertions were fewer in abundant cord blood beta clonotypes, whereas memory repertoires showed none of this pattern. Out-of-frame alpha sequences shared by twins were enriched for low generation probability.

Germline CDR1 reads SGHTA; CDR2 reads FQGNSA. The CDR3 spans 15 residues. Trimming shortened V by 2 bases and J by 2 bases, and 7 bases separated the two germline ends. A universal primer site was added by template switching, and unique molecular identifiers were carried by the cDNA. TCRdb called the 5' RACE reads again in MiXCR, with one record for every CDR3 protein. The repertoire has about 160,000 distinct CDR3 sequences, under 4.5% of them found once; the top ten carry 8% to 8.5%. This clonotype was observed at least ten times. What it binds is not known. Donors were all healthy Caucasians. The V call is TRBV7-2, the J call TRBJ2-6, with D uncertain. The source material was memory T cells sorted from blood. The receptor's source is a man between 18 and 35 years old in good health. CDR3 in amino acids: CASSLLSAGANVLTF. The CDR3 DNA is TGTGCCAGCAGCTTACTCTCCGCTGGGGCCAACGTCCTGACTTTC.